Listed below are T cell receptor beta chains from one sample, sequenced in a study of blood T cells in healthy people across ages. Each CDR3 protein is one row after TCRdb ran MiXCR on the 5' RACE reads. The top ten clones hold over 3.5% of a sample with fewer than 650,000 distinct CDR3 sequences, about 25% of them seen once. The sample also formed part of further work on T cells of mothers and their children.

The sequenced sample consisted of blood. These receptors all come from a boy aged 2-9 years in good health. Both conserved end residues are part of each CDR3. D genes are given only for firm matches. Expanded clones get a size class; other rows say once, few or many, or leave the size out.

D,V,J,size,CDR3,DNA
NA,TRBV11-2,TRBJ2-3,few,CASSLGAGRRTDTQYF,TGTGCCAGCAGCCTCGGTGCGGGGAGAAGGACAGATACGCAGTATTTT
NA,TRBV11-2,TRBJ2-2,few,CASSLRGVSGTNTGELFF,TGTGCCAGCAGCTTAAGAGGGGTTTCGGGCACGAACACCGGGGAGCTGTTTTTT
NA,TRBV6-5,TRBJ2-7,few,CASSPTGVGEQYF,TGTGCCAGCAGCCCGACAGGTGTCGGCGAGCAGTACTTC
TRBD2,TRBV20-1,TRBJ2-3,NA,CSARSGGNTDTQYF,TGCAGTGCGAGGAGCGGGGGGAACACAGATACGCAGTATTTT
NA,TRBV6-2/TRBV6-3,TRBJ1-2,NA,CASVNPGYGYTF,TGTGCCAGCGTTAACCCTGGCTATGGCTACACCTTC
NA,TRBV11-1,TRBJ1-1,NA,CASSTYRVANTEAFF,TGTGCCAGCAGCACTTACAGGGTGGCGAACACTGAAGCTTTCTTT
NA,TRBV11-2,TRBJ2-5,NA,CASSLEGTLGETQYF,TGTGCCAGCAGCTTAGAGGGGACCCTAGGAGAGACCCAGTACTTC
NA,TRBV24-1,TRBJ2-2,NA,CATSSGSLDSNTGELFF,TGTGCCACCAGTAGCGGCAGTCTAGATTCGAACACCGGGGAGCTGTTTTTT
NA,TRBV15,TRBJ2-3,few,CATSTGDNSKGDTQYF,TGTGCCACCAGCACCGGGGACAACTCTAAAGGAGATACGCAGTATTTT
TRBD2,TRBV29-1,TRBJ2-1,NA,CSVDGTSAYNEQFF,TGCAGCGTTGACGGGACTAGCGCCTACAATGAGCAGTTCTTC
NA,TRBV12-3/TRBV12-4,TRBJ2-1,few,CASSFPRIGEQFF,TGTGCCAGCAGTTTCCCACGGATAGGTGAGCAGTTCTTC
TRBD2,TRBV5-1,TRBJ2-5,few,CASSLTSGSLETQYF,TGCGCCAGCAGCCTGACTAGCGGGAGCTTGGAGACCCAGTACTTC
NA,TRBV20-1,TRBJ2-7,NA,CSAPRDSYEQYF,TGCAGTGCCCCCCGGGATTCCTACGAGCAGTACTTC
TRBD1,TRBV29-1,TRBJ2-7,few,CSGGQGLIYEQYF,TGCAGCGGGGGACAGGGACTAATCTACGAGCAGTACTTC
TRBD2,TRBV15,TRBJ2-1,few,CATSRVSGVYNEQFF,TGTGCCACCAGCAGAGTTAGCGGGGTTTACAATGAGCAGTTCTTC
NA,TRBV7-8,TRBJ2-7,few,CASTPRDGSYEQYF,TGTGCCAGCACTCCCCGGGACGGGTCCTACGAGCAGTACTTC
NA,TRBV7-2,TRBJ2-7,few,CASSPGTAYYEQYF,TGTGCCAGCAGCCCCGGGACTGCCTACTACGAGCAGTACTTC
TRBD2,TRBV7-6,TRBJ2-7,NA,CASSLGTSGSFEQYF,TGTGCCAGCAGCTTGGGGACTAGCGGGAGCTTCGAGCAGTACTTC
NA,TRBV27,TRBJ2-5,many,CASRGYQETQYF,TGTGCCAGCAGGGGCTACCAAGAGACCCAGTACTTC
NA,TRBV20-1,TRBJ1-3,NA,CSASRRTAGNTIYF,TGCAGTGCTAGCAGGAGGACTGCTGGAAACACCATATATTTT
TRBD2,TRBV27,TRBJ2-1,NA,CASSPLGTSAYNEQFF,TGTGCCAGCAGTCCTCTCGGGACTAGCGCCTACAATGAGCAGTTCTTC
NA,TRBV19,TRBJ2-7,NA,CASSFSGWSDEQYF,TGTGCCAGTAGTTTTTCAGGGTGGTCTGACGAGCAGTACTTC
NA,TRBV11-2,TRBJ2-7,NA,CASSLGGASVYNEQYF,TGTGCCAGCAGCTTAGGGGGCGCTAGCGTATACAATGAGCAGTACTTC
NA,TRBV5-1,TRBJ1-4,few,CASSLGSTNEKLFF,TGCGCCAGCAGCTTGGGATCAACTAATGAAAAACTGTTTTTT
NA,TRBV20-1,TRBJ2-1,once,CSATGRFYEQFF,TGCAGTGCTACGGGAAGGTTCTATGAGCAGTTCTTC
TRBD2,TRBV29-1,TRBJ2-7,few,CSVESRLAGSYEQYF,TGCAGCGTTGAATCGAGGCTAGCGGGATCCTACGAGCAGTACTTC
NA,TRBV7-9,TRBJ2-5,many,CASSLGLEETQYF,TGTGCCAGCAGCTTAGGTCTGGAAGAGACCCAGTACTTC
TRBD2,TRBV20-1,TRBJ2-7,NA,CSARAASGLSGEQYF,TGCAGTGCTAGGGCGGCTAGCGGGCTCTCCGGCGAGCAGTACTTC
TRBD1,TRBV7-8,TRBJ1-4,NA,CASSLGQGLLEKLFF,TGTGCCAGCAGCTTAGGACAGGGTTTATTGGAAAAACTGTTTTTT
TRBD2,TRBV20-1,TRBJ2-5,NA,CSATTSGKETQYF,TGCAGTGCTACGACTAGCGGGAAAGAGACCCAGTACTTC
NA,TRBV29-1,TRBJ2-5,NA,CSVGVLPGETQYF,TGCAGCGTTGGAGTGCTCCCGGGGGAGACCCAGTACTTC
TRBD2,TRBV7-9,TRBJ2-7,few,CPSSLGLAGGEQYF,TGTCCCAGCAGCTTAGGACTAGCGGGAGGCGAGCAGTACTTC
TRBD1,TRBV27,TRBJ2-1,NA,CASSYGQGAGNEQFF,TGTGCCAGCAGTTACGGACAGGGGGCAGGCAATGAGCAGTTCTTC
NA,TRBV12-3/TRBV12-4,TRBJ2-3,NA,CASSLETGIHTDTQYF,TGTGCCAGCAGTCTAGAGACAGGTATCCACACAGATACGCAGTATTTT
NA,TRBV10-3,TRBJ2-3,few,CAISGLAVSTDTQYF,TGTGCCATCAGTGGGTTGGCGGTTAGCACAGATACGCAGTATTTT
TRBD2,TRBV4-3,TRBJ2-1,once,CASSQGTSGSLQDEQFF,TGCGCCAGCAGCCAGGGGACTAGCGGGAGCCTACAGGATGAGCAGTTCTTC
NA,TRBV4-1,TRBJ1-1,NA,CASSQAIGNTEAFF,TGCGCCAGCAGCCAAGCTATCGGGAACACTGAAGCTTTCTTT
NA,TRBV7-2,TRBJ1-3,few,CASSLEAGSGNTIYF,TGTGCCAGCAGCTTAGAGGCAGGGTCTGGAAACACCATATATTTT
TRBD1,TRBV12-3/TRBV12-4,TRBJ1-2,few,CASSFGRQGVLGGYTF,TGTGCCAGCAGTTTTGGTCGCCAGGGGGTACTTGGTGGCTACACCTTC
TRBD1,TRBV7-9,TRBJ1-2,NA,CASSLSGTGDGYTF,TGTGCCAGCAGCTTATCAGGGACAGGGGATGGCTACACCTTC
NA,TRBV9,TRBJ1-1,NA,CASSEGGSVTEAFF,TGTGCCAGCAGCGAGGGTGGGAGCGTCACTGAAGCTTTCTTT
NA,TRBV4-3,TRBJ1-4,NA,CASSQGAGLDEKLFF,TGCGCCAGCAGCCAAGGGGCGGGCTTGGATGAAAAACTGTTTTTT
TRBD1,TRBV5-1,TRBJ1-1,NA,CASSLVQGSEAFF,TGCGCCAGCAGCTTGGTACAGGGGAGTGAAGCTTTCTTT
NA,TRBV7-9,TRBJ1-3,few,CASSSTRFSGNTIYF,TGTGCCAGCAGCTCCACCCGGTTCTCTGGAAACACCATATATTTT
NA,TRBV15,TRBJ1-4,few,CATSSGSGNEKLFF,TGTGCCACCAGCAGCGGGTCGGGTAATGAAAAACTGTTTTTT
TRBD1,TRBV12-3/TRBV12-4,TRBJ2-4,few,CASVTGAAKNIQYF,TGTGCCAGCGTGACAGGGGCAGCCAAAAACATTCAGTACTTC
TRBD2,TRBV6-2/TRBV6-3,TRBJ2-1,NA,CASSTLAGGEDEQFF,TGTGCCAGCAGCACCCTAGCGGGAGGGGAGGATGAGCAGTTCTTC
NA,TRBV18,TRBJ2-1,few,CASSPPNQLSYNEQFF,TGTGCCAGCTCACCACCGAACCAACTCTCCTACAATGAGCAGTTCTTC
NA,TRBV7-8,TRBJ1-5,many,CASSQQEFNQPQHF,TGTGCCAGCAGCCAACAGGAGTTCAATCAGCCCCAGCATTTT
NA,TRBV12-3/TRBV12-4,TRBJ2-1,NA,CASSPARLGNEQFF,TGTGCCAGCAGCCCAGCCCGACTAGGCAATGAGCAGTTCTTC
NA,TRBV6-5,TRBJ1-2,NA,CASKRGHTLNYGYTF,TGTGCCAGCAAGCGCGGACACACCCTTAACTATGGCTACACCTTC
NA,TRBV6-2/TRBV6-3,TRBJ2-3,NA,CASSYSLVTQYF,TGTGCCAGCAGTTACTCGCTAGTTACGCAGTATTTT
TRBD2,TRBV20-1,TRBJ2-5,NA,CSARSGGGETQYF,TGCAGTGCTAGATCGGGGGGGGGAGAGACCCAGTACTTC
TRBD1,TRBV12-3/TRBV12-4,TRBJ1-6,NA,CASSPTSGTGNSPLHF,TGTGCCAGCAGTCCCACCTCCGGGACAGGGAATTCACCCCTCCACTTT
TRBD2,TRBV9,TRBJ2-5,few,CASSVSPTLGGRETQYF,TGTGCCAGCAGCGTTTCCCCGACCCTCGGGGGGAGAGAGACCCAGTACTTC
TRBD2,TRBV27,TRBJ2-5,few,CASKRSSGRAFGETQYF,TGTGCCAGTAAACGTAGTAGCGGGAGGGCCTTCGGAGAGACCCAGTACTTC
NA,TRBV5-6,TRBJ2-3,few,CASSLSVVDTQYF,TGTGCCAGCAGCTTATCCGTCGTAGATACGCAGTATTTT
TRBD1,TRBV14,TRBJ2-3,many,CASSPTGAQDTQYF,TGTGCCAGCAGCCCGACAGGGGCGCAAGATACGCAGTATTTT